This T cell receptor (beta chain) was retrieved from a study of T cell responses to AZD1222 COVID-19 vaccine. The data were produced by immunoSEQ multiplex PCR, yet TCRdb's version contains in-frame clones alone and is incomplete. The sample records 150,000 to 200,000 clones, roughly 87% being singletons. The CDR3 extends over 16 amino acids. Losses at the gene ends were 1 base for V and 4 bases for J; bases not matched to a gene: 2. CDR1 and CDR2 from the germline V gene are SGHTA and FQGNSA. Of note for this clone: Its target is not known.

Study-wide results and limits: Baseline serostatus was positive in only a handful of AZD1222 recipients. Within unmutated variant regions lay the reported targets of nearly half of spike-specific TCRs. Females made up more of the donors, who were largely white British, and clonal diversity may have come out too low.

Sequencing used peripheral blood, obtained 28 days after the second AZD1222 dose. This sequence joins TRBV7-2 and TRBJ2-2; 11 bases fit TRBD2. The sequence was collected from an adult who received the AZD1222 COVID-19 vaccine. CDR3 sequence reads: CASSLVGLAGTGELFF. DNA of the CDR3: TGTGCCAGCAGCTTAGTAGGACTAGCGGGCACCGGGGAGCTGTTTTTT. Together with reference TRBV7-2 and TRBJ2-2, the CDR3 gives the full variable domain: GAGVSQSPSNKVTEKGKDVELRCDPISGHTALYWYRQSLGQGLEFLIYFQGNSAPDKSGLPSDRFSAERTGGSVSTLTIQRTQQEDSAVYLCASSLVGLAGTGELFFGEGSRLTVL.